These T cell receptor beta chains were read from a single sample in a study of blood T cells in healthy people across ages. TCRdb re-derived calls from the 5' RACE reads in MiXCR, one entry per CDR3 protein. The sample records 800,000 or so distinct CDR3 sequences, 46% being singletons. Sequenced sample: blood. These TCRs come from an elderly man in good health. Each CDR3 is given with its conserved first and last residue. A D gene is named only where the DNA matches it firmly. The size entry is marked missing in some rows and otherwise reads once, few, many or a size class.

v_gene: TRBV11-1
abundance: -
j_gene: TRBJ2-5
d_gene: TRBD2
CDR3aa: CASSFLAGYQETQYF
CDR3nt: TGTGCCAGCAGCTTCCTAGCGGGGTACCAAGAGACCCAGTACTTC

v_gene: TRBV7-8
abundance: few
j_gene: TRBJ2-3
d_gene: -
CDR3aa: CASSLALGDTQYF
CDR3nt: TGTGCCAGCAGCTTAGCGTTGGGAGATACGCAGTATTTT

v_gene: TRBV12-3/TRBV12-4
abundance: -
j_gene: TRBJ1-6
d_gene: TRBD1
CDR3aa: CASSYRGASNSPLHF
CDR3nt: TGTGCCAGCAGTTACAGGGGCGCCTCTAATTCACCCCTCCACTTT

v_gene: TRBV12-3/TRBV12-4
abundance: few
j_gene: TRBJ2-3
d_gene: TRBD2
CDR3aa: CASSPIVAGGTDTQYF
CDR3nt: TGTGCCAGCAGCCCCATAGTGGCGGGAGGCACAGATACGCAGTATTTT

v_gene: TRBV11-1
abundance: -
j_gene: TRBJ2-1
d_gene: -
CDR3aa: CASSLLGQGEQFF
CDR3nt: TGTGCCAGCAGCTTATTAGGGCAGGGTGAGCAGTTCTTC

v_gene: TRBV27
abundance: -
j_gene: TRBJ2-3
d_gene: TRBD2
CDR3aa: CASSRALAGVGGTDTQYF
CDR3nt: TGTGCCAGCAGTCGGGCACTAGCGGGAGTGGGTGGCACAGATACGCAGTATTTT

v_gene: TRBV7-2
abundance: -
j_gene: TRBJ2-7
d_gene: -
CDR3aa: CASSPGGATRSYEQYF
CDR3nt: TGTGCCAGCAGTCCAGGGGGGGCCACCCGAAGCTACGAGCAGTACTTC

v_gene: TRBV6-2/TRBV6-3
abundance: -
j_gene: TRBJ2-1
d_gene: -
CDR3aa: CASGLGWGEQFF
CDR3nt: TGTGCCAGCGGCCTCGGCTGGGGGGAGCAGTTCTTC

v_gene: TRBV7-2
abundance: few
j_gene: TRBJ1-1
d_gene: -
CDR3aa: CASSLSHSGGGSYTEAFF
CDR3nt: TGTGCCAGCAGCCTGAGCCACTCTGGGGGCGGCTCTTACACTGAAGCTTTCTTT

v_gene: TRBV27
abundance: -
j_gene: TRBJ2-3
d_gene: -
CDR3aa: CASHGATRTDTQYF
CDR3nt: TGTGCCAGCCATGGAGCGACCCGCACAGATACGCAGTATTTT

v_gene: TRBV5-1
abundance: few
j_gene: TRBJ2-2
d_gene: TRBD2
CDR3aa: CASSSGTSGITGELFF
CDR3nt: TGCGCCAGCAGCTCCGGGACTAGCGGGATTACCGGGGAGCTGTTTTTT

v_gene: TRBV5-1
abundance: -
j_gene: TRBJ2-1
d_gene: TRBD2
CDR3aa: CASSSLGGGAQETQFF
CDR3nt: TGCGCCAGCAGCTCCTTGGGCGGGGGGGCCCAAGAGACCCAGTTCTTC

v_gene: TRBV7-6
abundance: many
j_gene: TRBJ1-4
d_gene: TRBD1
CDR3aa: CASSLDQGVGDEKLFF
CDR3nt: TGTGCCAGCAGCTTAGACCAGGGGGTAGGAGATGAAAAACTGTTTTTT